These T cell receptor beta chains were read from a single sample in a study of T cells in Graves' hyperthyroidism and ophthalmopathy. TCRdb re-called the multiplex PCR reads with MiXCR, one entry per CDR3 protein. The repertoire consists of some 270,000 distinct CDR3 sequences, with 13% occurring once and the leading ten covering 7% to 8.5%. Material for sequencing was blood. Receptors originate from a woman in her 30s with Graves' hyperthyroidism that later progressed to Graves' ophthalmopathy. CDR3s leave out the opening cysteine and the closing phenylalanine or tryptophan. The order of the fields is V gene, D gene, CDR3 protein. D genes are given only for firm matches.

v_gene: TRBV6-5
d_gene: NA
CDR3aa: ASSLRTVSTGELF

v_gene: TRBV4-3
d_gene: TRBD2
CDR3aa: ASSQELAGGGKTQY

v_gene: TRBV24-1
d_gene: NA
CDR3aa: ATSDLSEEQF

v_gene: TRBV7-3
d_gene: TRBD2
CDR3aa: ASSPSGDYNEQF

v_gene: TRBV4-3
d_gene: NA
CDR3aa: ASSQDRLPNNEQF

v_gene: TRBV19
d_gene: TRBD2
CDR3aa: ASSIDSLAGGIYNEQF

v_gene: TRBV12-3/TRBV12-4
d_gene: NA
CDR3aa: ASSLPGEERPQH

v_gene: TRBV2
d_gene: NA
CDR3aa: ASSGDNYEKLF

v_gene: TRBV6-6
d_gene: TRBD1
CDR3aa: ASSYSYPGTGSVAAF

v_gene: TRBV4-1
d_gene: TRBD1
CDR3aa: ASSRTGAGVEQY

v_gene: TRBV15
d_gene: NA
CDR3aa: ATSLRGSSEKLF

v_gene: TRBV29-1
d_gene: TRBD2
CDR3aa: SVEDPASGDRDTQY

v_gene: TRBV28
d_gene: NA
CDR3aa: ASSAPPTNEQF

v_gene: TRBV7-6
d_gene: NA
CDR3aa: ASSLQGFNEQY

v_gene: TRBV10-3
d_gene: NA
CDR3aa: AIRELNTDTQY

v_gene: TRBV6-2/TRBV6-3
d_gene: NA
CDR3aa: ASRRTVDSNQLQH

v_gene: TRBV28
d_gene: NA
CDR3aa: ASTVGRSEQF

v_gene: TRBV7-8
d_gene: TRBD2
CDR3aa: ASSLGREGRVGVQF

v_gene: TRBV3-1
d_gene: TRBD2
CDR3aa: ASSHSGSLPYEQY

v_gene: TRBV20-1
d_gene: TRBD2
CDR3aa: SARPSTAGALYNEQF

v_gene: TRBV27
d_gene: NA
CDR3aa: ASSTGKSGNQPQH

v_gene: TRBV28
d_gene: NA
CDR3aa: ASNTGREQY

v_gene: TRBV29-1
d_gene: TRBD2
CDR3aa: SVVPSGRDYEQY

v_gene: TRBV7-2
d_gene: NA
CDR3aa: ASSRSGTDTQY